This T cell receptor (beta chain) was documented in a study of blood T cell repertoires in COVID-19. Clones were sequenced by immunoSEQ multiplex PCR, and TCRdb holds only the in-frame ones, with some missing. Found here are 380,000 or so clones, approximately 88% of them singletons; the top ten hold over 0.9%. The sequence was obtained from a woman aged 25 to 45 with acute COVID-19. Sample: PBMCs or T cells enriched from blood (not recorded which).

Here the CDR3 reads CASRIDSTVEAFF. The DNA for the CDR3 is TGTGCCAGCAGAATAGACAGCACTGTTGAAGCTTTCTTT. The gene calls are TRBV6-5 and TRBJ1-1, with TRBD1 as a possible D gene (5 bases). The CDR3 runs to 13 residues. Germline values: CDR1 MNHEY, CDR2 SVGAGI. With 6 bases removed from V and 7 bases from J, the gap between germline ends came to 15 bases.